The 14 T cell receptor beta chains presented below share a single source sample, sequenced in a study of blood T cell repertoires in COVID-19 (dated by TCRdb to the early 2020s). The protocol used for the library was the immunoSEQ multiplex PCR assay. The immuneACCESS repertoire file appears here via TCRdb, limited to in-frame rearrangements. These files lack a portion of the clones; in checked studies, under half of the deficit traces to unresolved V genes, and the cause of the others is not known. The sample yields just over 300,000 clones; approximately 89% were counted once. In total, the top ten clones hold roughly 1.9% of the sample. The material sequenced was peripheral blood. These receptors originate from a woman aged 25 to 45 with COVID-19, enrolled during active disease.

The genes are TRBV6-5 and TRBJ1-4; D perhaps matches TRBD1 (5 bases). Germline V lookup: CDR1 MNHEY, CDR2 SVGAGI. The CDR3 length is 14 residues. V gave up 6 bases and J gave up 3 bases, with 11 bases separating them. CDR3 region: CASRDWGSNEKLFF. For the CDR3, the DNA is TGTGCCAGCAGGGATTGGGGCTCTAATGAAAAACTGTTTTTT.

This chain connects TRBV5-1 to TRBJ1-2, with 9 bases lining up with TRBD1. Germline CDR1 SGHRS, CDR2 YFSETQ. This CDR3 is 17 amino acids long. The V gene end was trimmed by 4 bases and the J gene end by 4 bases; junction bases not matched to a gene: 14. The CDR3 sequence: CASSPRPPGQGPYGYTF. The CDR3 DNA reads as TGCGCCAGCAGCCCCCGGCCCCCGGGACAGGGTCCCTATGGCTACACCTTC. The full variable domain, in which reference TRBV5-1 and TRBJ1-2 provide the parts outside the CDR3, is KAGVTQTPRYLIKTRGQQVTLSCSPISGHRSVSWYQQTPGQGLQFLFEYFSETQRNKGNFPGRFSGRQFSNSRSEMNVSTLELGDSALYLCASSPRPPGQGPYGYTFGSGTRLTVV.

This clone has more than one count but fewer than ten. This chain uses TRBV28 with TRBJ2-7, with D tentatively TRBD2 (6 bases). CDR3 length: 13 amino acids. Trimming took 2 bases from V and 7 from J, leaving 12 bases between them. Looked up from germline, CDR1 is MDHEN and CDR2 is SYDVKM. The CDR3 DNA reads as TGTGCCAGCAGTTTAGGGGGGTCAGGAGAGCAGTACTTC. The encoded protein is CASSLGGSGEQYF. The full variable domain, completed using reference TRBV28 and TRBJ2-7, is DVKVTQSSRYLVKRTGEKVFLECVQDMDHENMFWYRQDPGLGLRLIYFSYDVKMKEKGDIPEGYSVSREKKERFSLILESASTNQTSMYLCASSLGGSGEQYFGPGTRLTVT.

The rearrangement joins TRBV7-9 to TRBJ2-3; the D gene is possibly TRBD2 (6 bases). V lost 6 bases and J lost 0, with 16 bases in between. The CDR3 sequence is 16 residues long. The germline gives CDR1 SEHNR, CDR2 FQNEAQ (reference sequence). CDR3 in DNA: TGTGCCAGCAGTCGTTATAGCGGAGTAAGCACAGATACGCAGTATTTT. Translated, it gives CASSRYSGVSTDTQYF.

The gene calls are TRBV9 and TRBJ1-1; 7 nucleotides match TRBD1. Unmatched junction bases numbered 11, after V lost 2 bases and J lost 4 bases. This CDR3 is 16 amino acids long. Germline V gene data show CDR1 as SGDLS and CDR2 as YYNGEE. CDR3 coding DNA: TGTGCCAGCAGCGTTGTCCAGGGGGTTAGGGGCACTGAAGCTTTCTTT. Residues: CASSVVQGVRGTEAFF.

CDR3 sequence reads: CASSLGVSGNQPQHF. In DNA, the CDR3 is TGTGCCAGCAGCTTAGGAGTGTCGGGGAATCAGCCCCAGCATTTT. The rearrangement joins TRBV7-9 to TRBJ1-5; no clear D. Germline CDR1 reads SEHNR; CDR2 reads FQNEAQ (reference sequence). CDR3 size: 15 residues. Deletions cut 1 base from V and 4 bases from J, with 11 bases between.

The gene calls are TRBV6-5 and TRBJ1-2, with D hard to call. CDR1 and CDR2 from the germline V gene are MNHEY and SVGAGI. This CDR3 is 12 amino acids long. Trimming shortened V by 8 bases and J by 3 bases, and 10 bases separated the two germline ends. DNA of the CDR3: TGTGCCAGCTCCTCTCGTCACTATGGCTACACCTTC. Protein product: CASSSRHYGYTF.

The genes are TRBV2 and TRBJ2-2; 13 nucleotides align to TRBD2. This CDR3 is built from 17 residues. Germline values: CDR1 SNHLY, CDR2 FYNNEI. Trimming at V came to 5 bases and at J to 2 bases, leaving 5 bases not matched to a gene. This chain's CDR3 is CASSRGLAGVNTGELFF. CDR3 in DNA: TGTGCCAGCAGTCGCGGACTAGCGGGGGTAAACACCGGGGAGCTGTTTTTT.

The chain carries TRBV11-3 and TRBJ2-2; a weak D match, TRBD1 (8 bases). CDR1 and CDR2 (germline): SGHNT, YENEEA. The CDR3 length is 15 residues. Trimming shortened V by 3 bases and J by 5 bases, and 13 bases separated the two germline ends. CDR3 coding DNA: TGTGCCAGCAGCTTCAAACAGGGGGGGACCGGGGAGCTGTTTTTT. It specifies CASSFKQGGTGELFF.

This clone was seen a single time. The chain links TRBV27 to TRBJ1-1; 8 bases fit TRBD1. The V gene's germline CDR1 is MNHEY and CDR2 SMNVEV (reference sequence). Trimming at V came to 5 bases and at J to 10 bases, leaving 9 bases not matched to a gene. This CDR3 is built from 13 residues. The CDR3: CASSHRQGFSAFF. The CDR3 nucleotides read TGTGCCAGCAGTCATAGACAGGGGTTCTCAGCTTTCTTT.

The J gene is TRBJ1-2, the V gene TRBV5-1; perhaps TRBD1 as D (6 bases). CDR3 length: 15 amino acids. V shed 3 bases and J shed 0 bases, with 12 bases lying between them. Germline V CDR1 and CDR2: SGHRS, YFSETQ. The CDR3 loop reads CASSSGQLSNYGYTF. The DNA of the CDR3 is TGCGCCAGCAGCTCCGGACAGCTCTCTAACTATGGCTACACCTTC.

The chain links TRBV12-5 to TRBJ1-1; D remains unclear. The CDR3 extends over 14 amino acids. Germline CDR1 and CDR2: LGHNT and FRNRAP. V dropped 0 bases and J dropped 2 bases, with 7 bases sitting between them. CDR3 in amino acids: CASGLVPGNTEAFF. The DNA of the CDR3 is TGTGCTAGTGGTTTGGTACCCGGTAACACTGAAGCTTTCTTT.

This sequence joins TRBV7-2 and TRBJ1-1, with D perhaps TRBD1 (5 bases). Germline V gives CDR1 SGHTA, CDR2 FQGNSA. The V and J ends lost 5 bases and 4 bases respectively, with 14 bases between them. CDR3 length equals 14 residues. This CDR3 reads CASSRSGTSTEAFF. CDR3 nucleotide sequence: TGTGCCAGCAGCCGTTCCGGGACTTCCACTGAAGCTTTCTTT.

This chain uses TRBV28 with TRBJ2-3; 9 nucleotides align to TRBD2. Germline trimming cut 3 bases from V and 5 bases from J; bases unmatched to any gene: 12. CDR1 and CDR2 from the germline V gene are MDHEN and SYDVKM. The CDR3 is 17 residues long. The CDR3 is CASSFPLASGVLDTQYF. CDR3 nucleotides: TGTGCCAGCAGTTTCCCACTCGCTAGCGGGGTCTTAGATACGCAGTATTTT.